The 27 T cell receptor beta chains listed next were all sequenced from one sample in a study of T cell repertoires in cytomegalovirus infection. TCRdb re-derived calls from the reads in MiXCR, one entry per CDR3 protein. The sample includes about 920,000 distinct CDR3 sequences, around a third of them seen just once. The antigens for these receptors are not known. The specimen was cultured CD8+ T cells from PBMCs, collected from culture after CMV antigen stimulation. The receptors come from a human donor in good health (CMV status not recorded). Some clones in this sample may be carry-over from other donors' samples.

This sequence joins TRBV6-1 and TRBJ2-1; TRBD1 might be the D (5 bases). V gave up 5 bases and J gave up 0 bases, with 11 bases separating them. Germline V CDR1 and CDR2: MNHNS, SASEGT. This CDR3 comprises 15 residues. CDR3 nucleotides: TGTGCCAGCAGTCGGACATTAAGCTCCTACAATGAGCAGTTCTTC. It codes for CASSRTLSSYNEQFF.

CDR3 nucleotide sequence: TGTGCCAGCTCACCCTCTTCCGGGACAGGCACAGATACGCAGTATTTT. Translating gives CASSPSSGTGTDTQYF. The chain couples TRBV18 to TRBJ2-3; TRBD1 matches 7 bases. The CDR3 extends over 16 amino acids. Germline V CDR1 and CDR2: KGHSH, LQKENI. After removal of 3 bases from V and 1 base from J, the junction contained 7 bases not matched to a gene.

A note on this clonotype: At one boundary the junction diverges from the germline segment, which might be a read error. The rearrangement links TRBV6-2 or TRBV6-3 to TRBJ2-6; TRBD1 might be the D (5 bases). Germline V gives CDR1 MNHEY, CDR2 SVGEGT. The CDR3 is 15 residues long. The CDR3 nucleotides are TGTGGCAGCAGTTCTCCAGGGTACGGGGCCAACGTCCTGACTTTC. This encodes CGSSSPGYGANVLTF.

The chain employs TRBV4-1 and TRBJ2-2; TRBD2 agrees at 8 bases. The CDR3 runs to 14 residues. Germline loops: CDR1 MGHRA, CDR2 YSYEKL. Trimming at V came to 1 base and at J to 6 bases, leaving 1 base not matched to a gene. CDR3 nucleotide sequence: TGCGCCAGCAGCCAAGGACTAGCGTCCGGGGAGCTGTTTTTT. The encoded protein is CASSQGLASGELFF.

This clonotype turned up a few times. The chain uses TRBV7-6 and TRBJ2-1; maybe TRBD2 (5 bases). V was pared by 5 bases and J by 8 bases, with 13 bases between. Germline V gene lookup returns CDR1 SGHVS and CDR2 FNYEAQ. The CDR3 runs to 13 residues. CDR3 loop: CASSTPSRDEQFF. For the CDR3, the DNA is TGTGCCAGCAGCACCCCCTCGCGGGATGAGCAGTTCTTC.

As DNA, the CDR3 is TGTGCCATCAGTGAGAGAGGGACAGCTGAAGCTTTCTTT. It translates to CAISERGTAEAFF. The V gene is TRBV10-3, the J gene TRBJ1-1; TRBD1 matches at 7 bases. CDR3 length: 13 residues. V trimming: 2 bases; J trimming: 6 bases; junction bases outside the gene matches: 3. CDR1 is ENHRY and CDR2 is SYGVKD in the germline V gene.

This clonotype turned up a few times. The CDR3 loop reads CASSLGEASTEAFF. DNA for the CDR3: TGTGCCAGCAGTTTAGGGGAGGCGAGCACTGAAGCTTTCTTT. The chain links TRBV12-3 or TRBV12-4 to TRBJ1-1; no clear D gene. The CDR3 extends over 14 amino acids. V was trimmed by 1 base and J by 4 bases, leaving 10 bases between them.

This clonotype was seen many times. The rearrangement uses TRBV24-1 and TRBJ2-2; D call uncertain. Trimming left V 3 bases short and J 0 bases short, with 7 bases between. The CDR3 totals 15 residues. Germline V lookup: CDR1 KGHDR, CDR2 SFDVKD. CDR3 nucleotide sequence: TGTGCCACCAGTGATCCATGGACGAACACCGGGGAGCTGTTTTTT. Protein: CATSDPWTNTGELFF.

The chain links TRBV20-1 to TRBJ2-5; 14 positions match TRBD2. The germline V gene encodes CDR1 DFQATT and CDR2 SNEGSKA (reference sequence). The CDR3 consists of 17 residues. Germline trimming cut 3 bases from V and 6 bases from J; bases unmatched to any gene: 12. CDR3 region: CSARRLAGGPVGQTQYF. CDR3 sequence (DNA): TGCAGTGCTAGGCGACTAGCGGGGGGGCCGGTCGGGCAGACCCAGTACTTC.

The chain uses TRBV9 and TRBJ2-3, with TRBD2 matching over 8 bases. Per germline, CDR1 SGDLS and CDR2 YYNGEE. V lost 4 bases, J lost 2 bases, and 6 bases stayed unmatched. CDR3 length: 15 amino acids. The CDR3 DNA follows: TGTGCCAGCAGCTCTCAGCGGGGGACCACAGATACGCAGTATTTT. This codes for CASSSQRGTTDTQYF.

This clonotype was recorded a few times. The V and J genes are TRBV15 and TRBJ1-1, with 8 nucleotides matching TRBD1. The CDR3 sequence is 12 residues long. CDR1 LNHNV and CDR2 YYDKDF come from the germline V gene (reference sequence). The V gene end was trimmed by 6 bases and the J gene end by 7 bases; junction bases not matched to a gene: 4. The CDR3 bases are TGTGCCACCAGGATCGACAGGGGTGAAGCTTTCTTT. This codes for CATRIDRGEAFF. Full variable domain (remainder filled in from reference TRBV15 and TRBJ1-1): DAMVIQNPRYQVTQFGKPVTLSCSQTLNHNVMYWYQQKSSQAPKLLFHYYDKDFNNEADTPDNFQSRRPNTSFCFLDIRSPGLGDTAMYLCATRIDRGEAFFGQGTRLTVV.

The rearrangement joins TRBV6-1 to TRBJ1-1, with D maybe TRBD1 (6 bases). The V gene lost 6 bases and the J gene lost 9 bases, with 11 bases spanning the gap. The CDR3 length is 11 residues. CDR1 and CDR2 (germline): MNHNS, SASEGT. The CDR3 spells CASSKGGKAFF. CDR3 coding DNA: TGTGCCAGCAGCAAGGGGGGGAAAGCTTTCTTT.

This clonotype was seen more than once but under ten times. The chain couples TRBV5-5 to TRBJ1-6; TRBD1 agrees at 7 bases. After removal of 6 bases from V and 7 bases from J, the junction contained 10 bases not matched to a gene. Germline V lookup: CDR1 SGHKS, CDR2 YYEKEE (reference sequence). This CDR3 contains 15 residues. The chain's CDR3 is CASTPRTGPNSPLHF. The CDR3 coding sequence is TGTGCCAGCACCCCTCGGACAGGCCCCAATTCACCCCTCCACTTT. Combining the CDR3 with reference TRBV5-5 and TRBJ1-6 gives the whole variable domain DAGVTQSPTHLIKTRGQQVTLRCSPISGHKSVSWYQQVLGQGPQFIFQYYEKEERGRGNFPDRFSARQFPNYSSELNVNALLLGDSALYLCASTPRTGPNSPLHFGNGTRLTVT.

This sequence joins TRBV12-3 or TRBV12-4 and TRBJ2-2, with 7 bases that match TRBD1. The CDR3 covers 14 residues. Losses at the gene ends were 6 bases for V and 11 bases for J; bases not matched to a gene: 12. The CDR3 loop reads CASRTSVQGRELFF. CDR3 coding DNA: TGTGCCAGCAGGACTTCGGTACAGGGGCGTGAGCTGTTTTTT.

Only a few counts were recorded for this clonotype. CDR3 nucleotides: TGTGCCAGCAGTCACGACAGGGTGACTGAAGCTTTCTTT. Translating gives CASSHDRVTEAFF. The chain is built from TRBV13 and TRBJ1-1; 7 nucleotides match TRBD1. The CDR3 consists of 13 residues. The V segment lost 6 bases and the J segment 5 bases; nucleotides outside the gene matches: 6. Germline CDR1 reads PRHDT; CDR2 reads FYEKMQ (reference sequence).

In this sample, this clonotype turned up a few times. The CDR3: CASSVGPPLRTSNTEAFF. CDR3 sequence (DNA): TGTGCCAGCAGCGTAGGCCCCCCGTTAAGGACATCGAACACTGAAGCTTTCTTT. V gene TRBV9 combines with J gene TRBJ1-1; D perhaps matches TRBD1 (5 bases). The CDR3 contains 18 residues. Germline values: CDR1 SGDLS, CDR2 YYNGEE. V lost 0 bases and J 1 base, leaving 19 bases between the germline ends. The full variable domain, in which reference TRBV9 and TRBJ1-1 provide the parts outside the CDR3, is DSGVTQTPKHLITATGQRVTLRCSPRSGDLSVYWYQQSLDQGLQFLIQYYNGEERAKGNILERFSAQQFPDLHSELNLSSLELGDSALYFCASSVGPPLRTSNTEAFFGQGTRLTVV.

This clonotype has ten or more counts. The chain employs TRBV7-2 and TRBJ2-5; D perhaps matches TRBD2 (6 bases). The germline CDR1 and CDR2 sequences are SGHTA and FQGNSA. The V end lost 2 bases, the J end lost 2 bases, and 15 bases lay between the germline ends. The CDR3 runs 16 residues. The CDR3 region has the DNA TGTGCCAGCAGCTTAATCGGGGTAGCGGATCAAGAGACCCAGTACTTC. Translation gives CASSLIGVADQETQYF.

The rearrangement joins TRBV11-1 to TRBJ2-1; 9 nucleotides match TRBD1. Germline V CDR1 and CDR2: SGHAT, FQDESV (reference sequence). The CDR3 extends over 15 amino acids. With V trimmed by 3 bases and J by 6 bases, 6 bases remained unmatched. DNA of the CDR3: TGTGCCAGCAGCTTGGGACAGGGTATAGGCAATGAGCAGTTCTTC. Translation gives CASSLGQGIGNEQFF. The full variable domain, completed using reference TRBV11-1 and TRBJ2-1, is EAEVAQSPRYKITEKSQAVAFWCDPISGHATLYWYRQILGQGPELLVQFQDESVVDDSQLPKDRFSAERLKGVDSTLKIQPAELGDSAMYLCASSLGQGIGNEQFFGPGTRLTVL.

CDR3 sequence (DNA): TGTGCCAGTAATCTCCGGGACAGGGGTAATCAGCCCCAGCATTTT. Translated, it gives CASNLRDRGNQPQHF. The chain joins TRBV19 to TRBJ1-5, with 10 nucleotides matching TRBD1. Germline loops: CDR1 LNHDA, CDR2 SQIVND (reference sequence). The CDR3 runs to 15 residues. Losses at the gene ends were 7 bases for V and 4 bases for J; bases not matched to a gene: 7.

The sample holds a few counts of this clonotype. V gene TRBV27 combines with J gene TRBJ2-7, with no clear D. The V and J ends lost 4 bases and 6 bases respectively, with 13 bases between them. The CDR3 is 13 residues long. Germline V gene lookup returns CDR1 MNHEY and CDR2 SMNVEV (reference sequence). For the CDR3, the DNA is TGTGCCAGCAGTTCCACACCCTTCCTCGAGCAGTACGTC. Its protein is CASSSTPFLEQYV.

Many counts were recorded for this clonotype. In DNA form, the CDR3 reads TGTGCCAGCAGCTTAAGGGGCCCTTGGGACACTGAAGCTTTCTTT. Protein product: CASSLRGPWDTEAFF. The chain recombines TRBV7-6 with TRBJ1-1; weak D call: TRBD1 (5 bases). This CDR3 region has 15 residues. V was cut by 2 bases and J by 3 bases, with 13 bases left in between. Germline CDR1 and CDR2: SGHVS and FNYEAQ.

This clonotype was counted between two and nine times. The chain uses TRBV29-1 and TRBJ2-1; D unresolved. This CDR3 contains 13 residues. V lost 2 bases and J 6 bases, leaving 11 bases between the germline ends. From germline, CDR1 is SQVTM and CDR2 ANQGSEA. DNA of the CDR3: TGCAGCGTTGAAAGGCCAGAGACCAATGAGCAGTTCTTC. This sequence encodes CSVERPETNEQFF.

This clonotype occurred a few times. This chain joins TRBV7-6 and TRBJ2-2; 7 bases fit TRBD1. J gave up 6 bases and V 7 bases, and 14 bases lay outside the gene matches. This CDR3 has 16 residues. Germline CDR1 and CDR2: SGHVS and FNYEAQ. CDR3 coding DNA: TGTGCCAGCACCACTCGACAGGGACCAAGTGCCGGGGAGCTGTTTTTT. It translates to CASTTRQGPSAGELFF.

The rearrangement joins TRBV29-1 to TRBJ1-1; D remains ambiguous. The CDR3 spans 11 residues. The V end was cut by 5 bases, the J end by 1 base, with 5 bases between. Looked up from germline, CDR1 is SQVTM and CDR2 is ANQGSEA. CDR3 in DNA: TGCAGCGTTCATTCGAACACTGAAGCTTTCTTT. Its protein product is CSVHSNTEAFF.

This clonotype was observed a handful of times. The chain couples TRBV6-5 to TRBJ2-7; D is perhaps TRBD1 (6 bases). Between the trimmed V and J ends, which lost 6 bases and 4 bases, there was a span of 13 bases. The germline V gene encodes CDR1 MNHEY and CDR2 SVGAGI. There are 13 residues in the CDR3. The CDR3 region is CASSQGNLYEQYV. Here the CDR3 DNA reads TGTGCCAGCAGCCAGGGGAACCTTTACGAGCAGTACGTC.

The chain recombines TRBV3-1 with TRBJ1-5; D is undetermined. CDR3 length: 15 residues. The germline V gene encodes CDR1 LGHDT and CDR2 YNNKEL (reference sequence). Between the trimmed V and J ends, which lost 0 bases and 0 bases, there was a span of 6 bases. The CDR3 region is CASSQEPSSNQPQHF. In nucleotides, the CDR3 is TGTGCCAGCAGCCAAGAACCCAGTAGCAATCAGCCCCAGCATTTT. Full variable domain (remainder filled in from reference TRBV3-1 and TRBJ1-5): DTAVSQTPKYLVTQMGNDKSIKCEQNLGHDTMYWYKQDSKKFLKIMFSYNNKELIINETVPNRFSPKSPDKAHLNLHINSLELGDSAVYFCASSQEPSSNQPQHFGDGTRLSIL.

This clonotype came up once. The gene calls are TRBV6-6 and TRBJ2-2; the match to TRBD2 covers 11 bases. CDR1 and CDR2 (germline): MNHNY, SVGAGI (reference sequence). The junction had 9 bases not matched to a gene; V was cut back by 2 bases and J by 7 bases. The CDR3 runs to 17 residues. The CDR3 DNA sequence: TGTGCCAGCAGTTACCTTCCTAGCGGGGGGCGGCTCGGGGAGCTGTTTTTT. Translating gives CASSYLPSGGRLGELFF.